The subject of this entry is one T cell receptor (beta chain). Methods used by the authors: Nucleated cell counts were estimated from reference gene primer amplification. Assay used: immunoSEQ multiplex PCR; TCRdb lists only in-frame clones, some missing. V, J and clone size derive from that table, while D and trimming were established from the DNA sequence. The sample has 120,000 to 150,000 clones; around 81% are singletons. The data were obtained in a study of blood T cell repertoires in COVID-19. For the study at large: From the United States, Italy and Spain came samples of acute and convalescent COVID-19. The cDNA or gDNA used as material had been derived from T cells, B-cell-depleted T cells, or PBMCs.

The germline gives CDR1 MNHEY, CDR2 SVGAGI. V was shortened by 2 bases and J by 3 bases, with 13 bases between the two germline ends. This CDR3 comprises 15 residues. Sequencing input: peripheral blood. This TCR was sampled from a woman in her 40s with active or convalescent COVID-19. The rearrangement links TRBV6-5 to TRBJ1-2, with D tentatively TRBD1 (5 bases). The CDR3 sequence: CASSYQRGSDYGYTF. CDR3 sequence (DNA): TGTGCCAGCAGTTACCAGCGGGGGTCCGACTATGGCTACACCTTC.